This T cell receptor beta chain was sequenced for a study of regulatory T cells in long-lasting Graves disease. Study at large: Over 5 years on antithyroid drugs plus positive TSH receptor antibodies marked Graves' disease as persistent.

Indicated time point: persistent/refractory GD, antithyroid drugs over 5 years with positive TRAb. PBMC RNA served as the TCR library source. Patients were enrolled at an endocrinology department in Xi'an, China. A word on this clonotype: The conserved phenylalanine or tryptophan normally closing the CDR3 is absent here, so this likely arose from a read error.

Building of the TCR beta libraries involved iRepertoire HTBI primers and Arm-PCR of CDR3 regions. TCRdb reprocessed the multiplex PCR reads with MiXCR, giving one entry per CDR3 protein. Altogether about 470,000 distinct CDR3 sequences are present, roughly 20% being singletons, with the ten largest covering 7% to 9.5%. The CDR3 is 12 amino acids. V lost 5 bases and J lost 6, with 8 bases in between. The origin of this receptor is a female donor with Graves disease. The chain is built from TRBV12-3 or TRBV12-4 and TRBJ1-5, with D maybe TRBD1 (5 bases). Sequenced here: peripheral blood mononuclear cells (PBMCs), sampled when the disease was refractory, from a patient treated with antithyroid drugs. The CDR3 here is CASSVGGQPQHS. The CDR3 bases are TGTGCCAGCAGTGTGGGGGGTCAGCCCCAGCATTCT.